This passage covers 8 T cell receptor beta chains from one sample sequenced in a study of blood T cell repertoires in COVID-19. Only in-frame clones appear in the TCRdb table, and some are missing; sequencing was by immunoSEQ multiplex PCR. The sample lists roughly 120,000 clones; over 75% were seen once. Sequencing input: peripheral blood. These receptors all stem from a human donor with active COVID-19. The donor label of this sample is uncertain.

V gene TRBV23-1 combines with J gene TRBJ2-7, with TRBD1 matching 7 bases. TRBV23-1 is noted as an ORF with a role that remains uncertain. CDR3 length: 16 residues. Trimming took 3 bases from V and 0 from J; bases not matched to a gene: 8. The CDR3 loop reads CASSHTGTAYSYEQYF. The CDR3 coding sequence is TGCGCCAGCAGTCACACTGGGACAGCTTACTCCTACGAGCAGTACTTC.

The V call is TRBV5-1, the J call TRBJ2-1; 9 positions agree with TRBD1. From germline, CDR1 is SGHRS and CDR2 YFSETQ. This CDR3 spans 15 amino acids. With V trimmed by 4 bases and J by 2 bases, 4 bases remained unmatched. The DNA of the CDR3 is TGCGCCAGCAGCAGAGGGACAGGGCCCTACAATGAGCAGTTCTTC. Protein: CASSRGTGPYNEQFF.

The CDR3 region is CASSLSRGTAGELFF. The CDR3 nucleotides read TGTGCCAGCAGCTTGAGCAGGGGGACCGCCGGGGAGCTGTTTTTT. The chain uses TRBV5-6 and TRBJ2-2, with 7 bases fitting TRBD1. Germline V gene data show CDR1 as SGHDT and CDR2 as YYEEEE. The CDR3 consists of 15 residues. The V and J ends lost 1 base and 6 bases, in that order; junction bases with no gene match: 6.

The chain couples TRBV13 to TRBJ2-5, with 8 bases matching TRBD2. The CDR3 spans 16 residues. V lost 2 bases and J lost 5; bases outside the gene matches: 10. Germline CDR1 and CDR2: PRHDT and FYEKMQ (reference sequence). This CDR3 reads CASSLFSGGPAETQYF. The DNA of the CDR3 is TGTGCCAGCAGCTTATTCAGCGGGGGTCCCGCGGAGACCCAGTACTTC.

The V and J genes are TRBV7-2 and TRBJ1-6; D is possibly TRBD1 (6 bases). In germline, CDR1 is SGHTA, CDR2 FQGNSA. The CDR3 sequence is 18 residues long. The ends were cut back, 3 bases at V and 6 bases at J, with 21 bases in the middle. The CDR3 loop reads CASSFGARGRGGNSPLHF. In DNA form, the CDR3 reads TGTGCCAGCAGCTTTGGGGCCAGGGGAAGAGGAGGTAATTCACCCCTCCACTTT.

CDR3 nucleotides: TGTGCCAGCAGCTTTCGTGGGGCCCGCAGCCGGAACACTGAAGCTTTCTTT. Protein: CASSFRGARSRNTEAFF. The genes are TRBV5-6 and TRBJ1-1, with D maybe TRBD1 (5 bases). Trimming cost V 2 bases and J 1 base, with 18 bases left between them. CDR1 and CDR2 from the germline V gene are SGHDT and YYEEEE. CDR3 length equals 17 residues.

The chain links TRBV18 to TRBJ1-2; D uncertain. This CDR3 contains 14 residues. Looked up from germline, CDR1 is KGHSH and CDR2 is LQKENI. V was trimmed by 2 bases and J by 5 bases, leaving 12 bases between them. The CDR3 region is CASSPVTGYYGYTF. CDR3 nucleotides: TGTGCCAGCTCACCAGTGACGGGATATTATGGCTACACCTTC.

DNA for the CDR3: TGTGCCAGCAGCCCCCACCGGGACACGGGGTCCTACGAGCAGTACTTC. This gives the protein CASSPHRDTGSYEQYF. The chain has TRBV7-6 and TRBJ2-7; perhaps TRBD1 as D (6 bases). CDR3 length: 16 amino acids. V lost 5 bases, J lost 1 base, and 18 bases lay in between. The germline gives CDR1 SGHVS, CDR2 FNYEAQ.